One sample yielded the 27 T cell receptor beta chains listed below, sequenced in a study of T-cell memory formation after mild COVID-19. A single record per CDR3 protein comes from TCRdb applying MiXCR to the 5' RACE reads. The sample contains roughly 320,000 distinct CDR3 sequences, 25% to 30% of which appear only once. Sequencing was carried out using PBMCs or a T cell subset sorted from them (not recorded which). Receptor source: an adult woman who had mild COVID-19 (a few samples of this study predate the infection). Cell type and time point are not known.

The chain is built from TRBV5-1 and TRBJ2-7; 7 bases fit TRBD1. Germline V gene sequence: CDR1 SGHRS, CDR2 YFSETQ. The V segment lost 0 bases and the J segment 3 bases; nucleotides outside the gene matches: 3. The CDR3 sequence is 14 residues long. The CDR3 is CASSLEAGGYEQYF. As DNA, the CDR3 is TGCGCCAGCAGCTTGGAGGCAGGGGGCTACGAGCAGTACTTC.

This clonotype has only a few counts. V and J are TRBV4-2 and TRBJ2-7, with 12 bases lining up with TRBD2. J lost 3 bases, V lost 4 bases, and 7 bases had no gene match. The CDR3 runs to 16 residues. Germline V gene data show CDR1 as LGHNA and CDR2 as YNFKEQ. CDR3 coding DNA: TGTGCCAGCAGCCGAGAGGGACTAGCGGGCCTCTACGAGCAGTACTTC. Its translation: CASSREGLAGLYEQYF.

The chain links TRBV20-1 to TRBJ2-1, with D perhaps TRBD2 (5 bases). Looked up from germline, CDR1 is DFQATT and CDR2 is SNEGSKA (reference sequence). This CDR3 region has 15 residues. V lost 3 bases to trimming and J lost 0 bases, with 12 bases between them. The CDR3: CSARKGSSSYNEQFF. The CDR3 DNA sequence: TGCAGTGCTAGGAAAGGGAGTAGCTCCTACAATGAGCAGTTCTTC.

V gene TRBV20-1 combines with J gene TRBJ1-4, with 10 bases identical to TRBD1. Germline V CDR1 and CDR2: DFQATT, SNEGSKA (reference sequence). The V and J ends lost 6 bases and 4 bases, in that order; junction bases with no gene match: 11. The CDR3 consists of 16 residues. In DNA form, the CDR3 reads TGCAGTGCCCGCCCGACAGGGGGCCGAGATAATGAAAAACTGTTTTTT. It yields the protein CSARPTGGRDNEKLFF.

The V call is TRBV29-1, the J call TRBJ2-7; 7 bases align to TRBD2. The junction had 6 bases not matched to a gene; V was cut back by 4 bases and J by 3 bases. Germline-derived CDR1 and CDR2 are SQVTM and ANQGSEA. This CDR3 has 13 amino acids. The CDR3 DNA reads as TGCAGCGTTGGGGAGGGCGTTGACTACGAGCAGTACTTC. Amino acid sequence: CSVGEGVDYEQYF.

In its sample, this clonotype was seen a few times. In DNA, the CDR3 is TGTGCCAGCAGTCCAGGGGGCTCTGGAAACACCATATATTTT. Translating it yields CASSPGGSGNTIYF. The chain combines TRBV6-5 with TRBJ1-3; 7 bases fit TRBD1. The germline CDR1 and CDR2 sequences are MNHEY and SVGAGI. The V segment lost 5 bases and the J segment 0 bases; nucleotides outside the gene matches: 1. The CDR3 contains 14 residues.

The gene calls are TRBV18 and TRBJ1-1; 8 bases fit TRBD1. The CDR3 has 15 amino acids. With 2 bases clipped from V and 4 bases from J, the junction kept 6 bases outside the gene matches. Germline-derived CDR1 and CDR2 are KGHSH and LQKENI. CDR3 coding DNA: TGTGCCAGCTCACCAGATGACAGGGGCCCCACTGAAGCTTTCTTT. As protein: CASSPDDRGPTEAFF. The full variable domain, in which reference TRBV18 and TRBJ1-1 provide the parts outside the CDR3, is NAGVMQNPRHLVRRRGQEARLRCSPMKGHSHVYWYRQLPEEGLKFMVYLQKENIIDESGMPKERFSAEFPKEGPSILRIQQVVRGDSAAYFCASSPDDRGPTEAFFGQGTRLTVV.

The chain links TRBV20-1 to TRBJ1-1, with D hard to call. Trimming removed 5 bases from V and 11 bases from J, with 21 bases in between. Germline CDR1 DFQATT, CDR2 SNEGSKA (reference sequence). The CDR3 extends over 13 amino acids. CDR3 sequence: CSARPRRVVVAFF. The DNA for the CDR3 is TGCAGTGCTCGACCAAGAAGGGTAGTAGTTGCTTTCTTT.

The rearrangement joins TRBV5-6 to TRBJ2-6; no definite D call. The germline V gene encodes CDR1 SGHDT and CDR2 YYEEEE. The CDR3 is 15 residues long. Trimming shortened V by 1 base and J by 1 base, and 6 bases separated the two germline ends. CDR3 amino acids: CASSLKNSGANVLTF. CDR3 sequence (DNA): TGTGCCAGCAGCTTGAAGAATTCTGGGGCCAACGTCCTGACTTTC. Based on the CDR3 plus reference TRBV5-6 and TRBJ2-6, the full variable domain is DAGVTQSPTHLIKTRGQQVTLRCSPKSGHDTVSWYQQALGQGPQFIFQYYEEEERQRGNFPDRFSGHQFPNYSSELNVNALLLGDSALYLCASSLKNSGANVLTFGAGSRLTVL.

The genes are TRBV5-5 and TRBJ2-3, with a possible D match to TRBD1 (5 bases). The CDR3 spans 15 residues. Trimming shortened V by 4 bases and J by 4 bases, and 16 bases separated the two germline ends. Per germline, CDR1 SGHKS and CDR2 YYEKEE (reference sequence). CDR3 residues: CASSGLGQGSDTQYF. CDR3 nucleotides: TGTGCCAGCAGCGGGCTCGGGCAGGGATCAGATACGCAGTATTTT. Full variable domain (outside the CDR3, taken from reference TRBV5-5 and TRBJ2-3): DAGVTQSPTHLIKTRGQQVTLRCSPISGHKSVSWYQQVLGQGPQFIFQYYEKEERGRGNFPDRFSARQFPNYSSELNVNALLLGDSALYLCASSGLGQGSDTQYFGPGTRLTVL.

This clonotype was seen a handful of times. The chain has TRBV15 and TRBJ1-1; D perhaps matches TRBD1 (5 bases). Trimming cost V 0 bases and J 6 bases, with 14 bases left between them. Germline lookup yields CDR1 LNHNV and CDR2 YYDKDF (reference sequence). This CDR3 is built from 15 residues. CDR3 bases: TGTGCCACCAGCAGAGATGGGGGAATTAACCCTGAAGCTTTCTTT. It specifies CATSRDGGINPEAFF.

This clonotype was detected only a few times. The V gene is TRBV3-1, the J gene TRBJ2-6, with D maybe TRBD2 (5 bases). Trimming removed 2 bases from V and 0 bases from J, with 8 bases in between. Looked up from germline, CDR1 is LGHDT and CDR2 is YNNKEL (reference sequence). The CDR3 has 16 residues. The CDR3 here is CASSQTGYSGANVLTF. DNA for the CDR3: TGTGCCAGCAGCCAAACGGGATACTCTGGGGCCAACGTCCTGACTTTC.

The V gene is TRBV10-3, the J gene TRBJ2-1; D unclear. Per the germline V gene, CDR1 is ENHRY and CDR2 is SYGVKD. V was shortened by 8 bases and J by 5 bases, with 10 bases between the two germline ends. The CDR3 has 12 amino acids. The CDR3 nucleotides are TGTGCCATCGGTAGGAGCGACAATGAGCAGTTCTTC. Its protein product is CAIGRSDNEQFF.

This clonotype was seen at least ten times. The chain combines TRBV4-2 with TRBJ2-3; the match to TRBD2 covers 10 bases. Losses at the gene ends were 1 base for V and 6 bases for J; bases not matched to a gene: 4. In germline, CDR1 is LGHNA, CDR2 YNFKEQ. The CDR3 extends over 15 amino acids. The CDR3 sequence: CASSQGLAGADTQYF. The CDR3 DNA sequence: TGTGCCAGCAGCCAAGGGCTAGCGGGAGCGGATACGCAGTATTTT.

The rearrangement uses TRBV5-1 and TRBJ2-2; D gene unclear. There are 15 residues in the CDR3. Trimming took 0 bases from V and 5 from J, leaving 11 bases between them. CDR1 is SGHRS, CDR2 YFSETQ, per germline. The CDR3 is CASSLGTLVTGELFF. The CDR3 region has the DNA TGCGCCAGCAGCTTGGGTACTCTAGTTACCGGGGAGCTGTTTTTT.

The chain uses TRBV11-2 and TRBJ2-1; TRBD2 aligns across 15 bases. Looked up from germline, CDR1 is SGHAT and CDR2 is FQNNGV. The CDR3 runs to 19 residues. V dropped 3 bases and J dropped 6; count of bases not matched to a gene: 12. CDR3 DNA: TGTGCCAGCAGCTTGACCATTGGACTAGCGGGAGGGCCAGGCAATGAGCAGTTCTTC. Translated, it gives CASSLTIGLAGGPGNEQFF.

The chain is built from TRBV20-1 and TRBJ2-7; maybe TRBD2 (5 bases). The CDR3 has 14 residues. The germline V gene has CDR1 DFQATT and CDR2 SNEGSKA (reference sequence). Trimming pared 6 bases from V and 0 bases from J, leaving 15 bases between. The CDR3 sequence is CSARGKLSSYEQYF. DNA of the CDR3: TGCAGTGCCCGAGGGAAGCTGAGCTCCTACGAGCAGTACTTC.

This chain links TRBV15 with TRBJ2-1; D is unclear. There are 16 residues in the CDR3. Germline loops: CDR1 LNHNV, CDR2 YYDKDF (reference sequence). Trimming stripped 0 bases from V and 0 bases from J, with 9 bases between. The DNA for the CDR3 is TGTGCCACCAGCAGAGAAAAGCCGGACTCCTACAATGAGCAGTTCTTC. Protein product: CATSREKPDSYNEQFF.

The chain uses TRBV4-2 and TRBJ2-3; TRBD2 matches at 9 bases. This CDR3 has 18 residues. Germline V lookup: CDR1 LGHNA, CDR2 YNFKEQ. V gave up 0 bases and J gave up 1 base; unmatched junction bases: 8. CDR3 sequence: CASSQDRASGTRTDTQYF. Written as DNA, the CDR3 is TGTGCCAGCAGCCAAGATCGAGCTAGCGGGACCCGCACAGATACGCAGTATTTT.

The sample holds a few counts of this clonotype. DNA of the CDR3: TGCAGTGCTAGAGAGCCCCTTAGCGGGGCGAGGGAGACCCAGTACTTC. Translating gives CSAREPLSGARETQYF. The chain couples TRBV20-1 to TRBJ2-5, with 8 nucleotides matching TRBD2. The CDR3 has 16 residues. V lost 0 bases, J lost 5 bases, and 11 bases stayed unmatched. CDR1 is DFQATT and CDR2 is SNEGSKA in the germline V gene (reference sequence).

The chain employs TRBV20-1 and TRBJ2-1; TRBD2 aligns across 11 bases. The CDR3 runs 14 residues. CDR1 and CDR2 (germline): DFQATT, SNEGSKA (reference sequence). V trimming: 4 bases; J trimming: 10 bases; junction bases outside the gene matches: 9. This CDR3 is CSAIAGGPVSEQFF. The CDR3 DNA reads TGCAGTGCTATAGCGGGAGGGCCGGTTTCGGAGCAGTTCTTC.

There are a few counts of this clonotype. The J gene is TRBJ1-2, the V gene TRBV7-9, with D perhaps TRBD1 (6 bases). Germline assignment: CDR1 SEHNR and CDR2 FQNEAQ (reference sequence). This CDR3 is built from 16 residues. The germline V and J ends were trimmed by 0 bases and 6 bases, with 17 bases remaining between them. The CDR3 DNA follows: TGTGCCAGCAGCTTAGCGCGGACAGTATTGGGCGATGGCTACACCTTC. This translates into CASSLARTVLGDGYTF.

This chain links TRBV5-6 with TRBJ2-6, with D hard to call. Germline values: CDR1 SGHDT, CDR2 YYEEEE. V dropped 1 base and J dropped 4 bases, with 9 bases sitting between them. The length of the CDR3 is 15 residues. CDR3 nucleotide sequence: TGTGCCAGCAGCTTGACTGGGCTGGGGGCCAACGTCCTGACTTTC. Translating gives CASSLTGLGANVLTF. Drawing the rest from reference TRBV5-6 and TRBJ2-6, the complete variable domain is DAGVTQSPTHLIKTRGQQVTLRCSPKSGHDTVSWYQQALGQGPQFIFQYYEEEERQRGNFPDRFSGHQFPNYSSELNVNALLLGDSALYLCASSLTGLGANVLTFGAGSRLTVL.

The rearrangement uses TRBV12-3 or TRBV12-4 and TRBJ2-2; D unresolved. The CDR3 contains 14 residues. The germline V and J ends were trimmed by 3 bases and 0 bases, with 5 bases remaining between them. This CDR3 reads CASSFRTNTGELFF. In nucleotides, the CDR3 is TGTGCCAGCAGTTTTCGGACGAACACCGGGGAGCTGTTTTTT.

The gene calls are TRBV4-3 and TRBJ2-7; TRBD2 might be the D (6 bases). Germline V CDR1 and CDR2: LGHNA, YSLEER. V was clipped by 0 bases and J by 3 bases, with 12 bases between them. The CDR3 has 15 residues. The CDR3: CASSQDRLGVYEQYF. As DNA, the CDR3 is TGCGCCAGCAGCCAAGATAGACTAGGGGTCTACGAGCAGTACTTC.

The chain is built from TRBV5-1 and TRBJ2-3, with D unresolved. The CDR3 runs 11 residues. Germline lookup yields CDR1 SGHRS and CDR2 YFSETQ. The V and J ends lost 0 bases and 7 bases respectively, with 3 bases between them. In nucleotides, the CDR3 is TGCGCCAGCAGCTTGGAAAATACGCAGTATTTT. This sequence encodes CASSLENTQYF.

This clonotype showed up just a few times. The chain couples TRBV7-8 to TRBJ2-7; 9 positions match TRBD1. This CDR3 spans 13 amino acids. J was trimmed by 3 bases and V by 5 bases; bases with no gene match: 2. The germline gives CDR1 SGHVS, CDR2 FQNEAQ. As DNA, the CDR3 is TGTGCCAGCAGCCTGGACAGGGGCTACGAGCAGTACTTC. It is translated as CASSLDRGYEQYF. The full variable domain, its missing parts supplied by reference TRBV7-8 and TRBJ2-7, is GAGVSQSPRYKVAKRGQDVALRCDPISGHVSLFWYQQALGQGPEFLTYFQNEAQLDKSGLPSDRFFAERPEGSVSTLKIQRTQQEDSAVYLCASSLDRGYEQYFGPGTRLTVT.